This entry is about one TCR beta chain. Membership in each cohort depended on participant-reported clinical history. These data originate in a study of blood T cell repertoires in COVID-19. About the research overall: Sources were T cells, B-cell-depleted T cells, or PBMCs; the material itself was cDNA or gDNA.

Data came from immunoSEQ multiplex PCR; TCRdb stores just in-frame clones and leaves some out. The sample includes roughly 200,000 clones, approximately 85% of them seen just once. The sequenced sample was PBMCs or T cells enriched from blood (not recorded which). The clonotype originates from a man aged 40-50 years who had recovered from COVID-19.

CDR3 nucleotides: TGTGCCAGTAGTATTGAGACAGGGGCAGGACCCGGGGAGCTGTTTTTT. The encoded protein is CASSIETGAGPGELFF. The chain recombines TRBV19 with TRBJ2-2; TRBD1 aligns across 8 bases. This CDR3 spans 16 amino acids. The germline CDR1 and CDR2 sequences are LNHDA and SQIVND (reference sequence). V trimming: 3 bases; J trimming: 6 bases; junction bases outside the gene matches: 9. Looking up the rest from reference TRBV19 and TRBJ2-2 gives the full variable domain: DGGITQSPKYLFRKEGQNVTLSCEQNLNHDAMYWYRQDPGQGLRLIYYSQIVNDFQKGDIAEGYSVSREKKESFPLTVTSAQKNPTAFYLCASSIETGAGPGELFFGEGSRLTVL.